Listed below are T cell receptor beta chains from one sample, sequenced in a study of identical twins. MiXCR, applied by TCRdb to the 5' RACE reads, yields one record per CDR3 protein. This table holds 310,000 or so distinct CDR3 sequences, 7.5% to 9.5% found once. The sample was also linked to a second study, of yellow fever vaccine responses in identical twins.

Sequenced sample: CD8+ T cells sorted from blood. The receptor source for this set is a woman aged 18-35 years in good health. CDR3s leave out the opening cysteine and the closing phenylalanine or tryptophan.

v_call,cdr3_aa
TRBV27,ASSSGGSIGELF
TRBV6-1,ASSEWDPKGNEQF
TRBV15,ATSRDTGRGIDGYT
TRBV21-1,ASSKHRLPDTQY
TRBV10-1,ASRLENTGELF
TRBV7-9,ASSLVGPSRETQY
TRBV7-2,ASRIRAHNEQF
TRBV5-1,ASSPGQRATNEKLF
TRBV20-1,SAKIPREVTNEQF
TRBV3-1,TSSWTSLGAGPHQETQY
TRBV9,ASSVAGTSGNTIY
TRBV25-1,ASSWTGTQETQY
TRBV6-1,ASSLTGLGNQPQH
TRBV7-9,ASSSNRDMGDTQY
TRBV12-3/TRBV12-4,ASRTGLEEKLF
TRBV25-1,ASSEWTKDGGYEQY
TRBV29-1,SVGSLFETQY
TRBV7-2,ASSYGIPGLGAYEQY
TRBV30,AWSFNTYEQY
TRBV7-7,ASSLRSASGVDEQF
TRBV9,ASSVWGTQDTQY
TRBV28,ASSLQGLGETQY
TRBV29-1,SVERGTEQF